This passage covers 22 T cell receptor beta chains from one sample sequenced in a study of molecular identifiers for immune sequencing clone quantification (dated by TCRdb to the late 2010s). Receptor libraries were prepared by PCR. These reads were obtained on an Illumina HiSeq 4000. Using fastp trimming at Q25 and MiXCR clonotype assembly, TCRdb reanalyzed the public sequencing data and kept in-frame beta chains. Every entry covers one CDR3 protein and lists the most common genes and DNA from its rows. The sample includes 550,000 to 750,000 distinct CDR3 sequences, with 15% to 20% observed a single time. Approximately 0.9% of the sample lies in the top ten. Sequenced sample: naive CD8+ T cells from blood, with Jurkat cell RNA spiked in. The cell subset or site tag for this specimen amounts to: FACS-sorted CD8+CD4-CCR7+CD45RA+ naive T cells. Receptors were obtained from a human donor in good health. Some libraries in this study had Jurkat cell RNA spiked in.

About this clonotype itself: A read error is possible here, since a much larger clone lies one base away. The missing conserved phenylalanine or tryptophan at the end of this CDR3 makes a read error likely. The chain carries TRBV6-6 and TRBJ2-7; D not certain. Trimming shortened V by 6 bases and J by 3 bases, and 12 bases separated the two germline ends. This CDR3 has 13 amino acids. The germline V gene has CDR1 MNHNY and CDR2 SVGAGI (reference sequence). CDR3 in DNA: TGTGCCAGCAGCCCCGTATTGGGCTACGAGCAGTACATC. As protein: CASSPVLGYEQYI.

V gene TRBV9 combines with J gene TRBJ2-7; 12 bases are a match to TRBD2. The CDR3 totals 15 residues. The J segment lost 7 bases and the V segment lost 4 bases, leaving 9 bases of the junction unmatched. Germline CDR1 and CDR2: SGDLS and YYNGEE. Here the CDR3 DNA reads TGTGCCAGCAGCCTCGGCCCGACTAGCGGGGGAGAGCAGTACTTC. Translating it yields CASSLGPTSGGEQYF.

As for this clonotype: Possible read error: a much larger clone is one base away. The gene calls are TRBV7-2 and TRBJ2-5, with 9 positions matching TRBD2. Per germline, CDR1 SGHTA and CDR2 FQGNSA. This CDR3 has 15 residues. The CDR3 coding sequence is TGTGCCAGCAGCTTACAGTTTAGCGGGAGAGAGACCCAGTGCTTC. This encodes CASSLQFSGRETQCF.

This clonotype was observed a handful of times. The gene calls are TRBV27 and TRBJ1-2; perhaps TRBD1 as D (5 bases). The germline V gene encodes CDR1 MNHEY and CDR2 SMNVEV (reference sequence). The CDR3 runs to 13 residues. Trimming left V 6 bases short and J 4 bases short, with 12 bases between. CDR3 in DNA: TGTGCCAGCAGAAATGGACATGGCTATGGCTACACCTTC. This translates into CASRNGHGYGYTF.

Ten or more counts support this clonotype. V is TRBV27 and J is TRBJ2-1; TRBD2 matches at 9 bases. Trimming removed 3 bases from V and 3 bases from J; junction bases left unmatched: 3. This CDR3 has 15 residues. Germline values: CDR1 MNHEY, CDR2 SMNVEV (reference sequence). The CDR3 protein is CASSFEAGGYNEQFF. The CDR3 DNA sequence: TGTGCCAGCAGTTTCGAAGCGGGGGGCTACAATGAGCAGTTCTTC.

This clonotype has ten or more counts. This sequence joins TRBV6-2 or TRBV6-3 and TRBJ1-1; D is perhaps TRBD1 (5 bases). The CDR3 spans 16 residues. Germline CDR1 MNHEY, CDR2 SVGEGT. Trimming took 7 bases from V and 0 from J, leaving 18 bases between them. As DNA, the CDR3 is TGTGCCAGCATCTCCTATTGGGGGGGGGTGAACACTGAAGCTTTCTTT. It codes for CASISYWGGVNTEAFF.

Ten or more counts support this clonotype. The chain carries TRBV28 and TRBJ1-5; the D gene is possibly TRBD1 (6 bases). The V and J ends lost 2 bases and 5 bases respectively, with 10 bases between them. The CDR3 covers 14 residues. From germline, CDR1 is MDHEN and CDR2 SYDVKM. DNA of the CDR3: TGTGCCAGCAGTTTAACAGGGTCGGATCAGCCCCAGCATTTT. It codes for CASSLTGSDQPQHF. Variable domain in full (rest from reference TRBV28 and TRBJ1-5): DVKVTQSSRYLVKRTGEKVFLECVQDMDHENMFWYRQDPGLGLRLIYFSYDVKMKEKGDIPEGYSVSREKKERFSLILESASTNQTSMYLCASSLTGSDQPQHFGDGTRLSIL.

This clonotype was recorded many times. This chain connects TRBV6-2 or TRBV6-3 to TRBJ1-5; D gene unclear. Deletions cut 8 bases from V and 11 bases from J, with 22 bases between. Germline loops: CDR1 MNHEY, CDR2 SVGEGT. The CDR3 is 14 residues long. DNA for the CDR3: TGTGCCAGCCTTGGGGTGTCCGAAGGAATGTCCCAGCATTTT. Translation: CASLGVSEGMSQHF.

As to this clonotype: This clone may be a read error of a much larger clone one base away. The CDR3 nucleotides are TGTGTCAGTAGTCCGATTAGCGGGGTTTTCTACAATGAGCAGTTCTTC. This codes for CVSSPISGVFYNEQFF. The chain uses TRBV19 and TRBJ2-1; 8 bases line up with TRBD2. This CDR3 is built from 16 residues. Germline V lookup: CDR1 LNHDA, CDR2 SQIVND (reference sequence).

This clonotype was found many times. A junction end diverges from the germline sequence, so it may reflect a read error. J is TRBJ2-5 and V is TRBV12-3 or TRBV12-4; 9 bases fit TRBD1. This CDR3 contains 14 residues. The CDR3 loop is CASSFGTGQETQYF. The CDR3 DNA reads TGCGCCAGCAGCTTCGGGACAGGGCAAGAGACCCAGTACTTC.

The chain joins TRBV6-6 to TRBJ1-5; D perhaps matches TRBD1 (5 bases). The CDR3 loop spans 14 amino acids. Germline CDR1 reads MNHNY; CDR2 reads SVGAGI (reference sequence). V was cut by 2 bases and J by 4 bases, with 9 bases left in between. As DNA, the CDR3 is TGTGCCAGCAGTTACGGGGGAGTAAATCAGCCCCAGCATTTT. Translation gives CASSYGGVNQPQHF.

With regard to this clonotype: Since a much larger clone is just one base distant, this may be a read error. The V call is TRBV30, the J call TRBJ2-7, with a possible D match to TRBD1 (6 bases). Germline loops: CDR1 GTSNPN, CDR2 SVGIG (reference sequence). There are 12 residues in the CDR3. V shed 4 bases and J shed 6 bases, with 13 bases lying between them. CDR3 protein: CAWNSRGIEQYF. Here the CDR3 DNA reads TGTGCCTGGAACTCTAGGGGGATCGAGCAGTACTTC.

As to this clonotype: This sequence may be a read error, since a much larger clone differs from it by one base. The CDR3 reads CASGVGLAETDTQYF. CDR3 sequence (DNA): TGTGCCAGCGGCGTAGGACTAGCGGAGACAGATACGCAGTATTTT. The rearrangement joins TRBV9 to TRBJ2-3; 10 bases agree with TRBD2. The CDR3 is 15 amino acids. The V gene's germline CDR1 is SGDLS and CDR2 YYNGEE. The variable domain in full, with the rest retrieved from reference TRBV9 and TRBJ2-3, is DSGVTQTPKHLITATGQRVTLRCSPRSGDLSVYWYQQSLDQGLQFLIQYYNGEERAKGNILERFSAQQFPDLHSELNLSSLELGDSALYFCASGVGLAETDTQYFGPGTRLTVL.

The sample holds many counts of this clonotype. The chain is built from TRBV4-3 and TRBJ2-7, with D unclear. The V end lost 0 bases, the J end lost 9 bases, and 15 bases lay between the germline ends. This CDR3 is built from 14 residues. The germline V gene has CDR1 LGHNA and CDR2 YSLEER. The CDR3 reads CASSQETAHYGQYF. For the CDR3, the DNA is TGCGCCAGCAGCCAAGAGACGGCCCACTATGGGCAGTACTTC.

The rearrangement joins TRBV12-3 or TRBV12-4 to TRBJ1-1; D call uncertain. The V end lost 6 bases, the J end lost 5 bases, and 16 bases lay between the germline ends. The CDR3 consists of 14 residues. CDR3: CASRSADARTEAFF. In DNA, the CDR3 is TGTGCCAGCAGGAGCGCAGATGCAAGGACTGAAGCTTTCTTT.

This clonotype occurred many times. The CDR3 DNA is TGTGCCAGCAGCCCCAGGGACGCTTACCTAGGGGAGCAGTACTTC. Its translation: CASSPRDAYLGEQYF. The V call is TRBV5-4, the J call TRBJ2-7; the D call may be TRBD1 or TRBD2 (5 bases each). V was shortened by 4 bases and J by 7 bases, with 21 bases between the two germline ends. The CDR3 sequence is 15 residues long. The germline V gene has CDR1 SGHNT and CDR2 YYREEE (reference sequence).

This clonotype was detected only a few times. J is TRBJ2-1 and V is TRBV7-2, with D tentatively TRBD2 (6 bases). This CDR3 contains 16 residues. Trimming took 0 bases from V and 6 from J, leaving 15 bases between them. Germline V lookup: CDR1 SGHTA, CDR2 FQGNSA. For the CDR3, the DNA is TGTGCCAGCAGCTTAGCCGCGGGACCGGTAGGCAATGAGCAGTTCTTC. It translates to CASSLAAGPVGNEQFF.

A single count supports this clonotype. A much larger clonotype is one base distant, so this may be a read error. V and J are TRBV7-9 and TRBJ2-5, with 7 positions matching TRBD2. This CDR3 contains 15 residues. Per germline, CDR1 SEHNR and CDR2 FQNEAQ (reference sequence). The CDR3 loop is CASSSPFQGGETQCF. CDR3 bases: TGTGCCAGCAGCTCTCCCTTCCAGGGAGGGGAGACCCAGTGCTTC. Drawing the rest from reference TRBV7-9 and TRBJ2-5, the complete variable domain is DTGVSQNPRHKITKRGQNVTFRCDPISEHNRLYWYRQTLGQGPEFLTYFQNEAQLEKSRLLSDRFSAERPKGSFSTLEIQRTEQGDSAMYLCASSSPFQGGETQCFGPGTRLLVL.

This clonotype was seen at least ten times. A read error may account for a junction end that differs from germline. The rearrangement links TRBV12-3 or TRBV12-4 to TRBJ1-1, with 8 nucleotides matching TRBD1. This CDR3 region has 14 residues. CDR3 amino acids: CASSWTGPYTEAFF. The DNA of the CDR3 is TGTGCCAGTAGTTGGACAGGGCCCTACACTGAAGCTTTCTTT.

This clonotype occurred many times. The gene calls are TRBV4-3 and TRBJ2-7; 9 bases align to TRBD2. Losses at the gene ends were 4 bases for V and 7 bases for J; bases not matched to a gene: 14. This CDR3 spans 16 amino acids. Germline-derived CDR1 and CDR2 are LGHNA and YSLEER. The CDR3 nucleotides are TGCGCCAGCAGCCCCACCCATCCGGGACTAGCTATGGAGCAGTACTTC. It is translated as CASSPTHPGLAMEQYF.

At least ten counts were recorded for this clonotype. The V gene is TRBV4-1, the J gene TRBJ1-6; D unclear. From germline, CDR1 is MGHRA and CDR2 YSYEKL. V lost 2 bases, J lost 2 bases, and 7 bases lay in between. The CDR3 covers 15 residues. The CDR3 DNA sequence: TGCGCCAGCAGCCAATTACCCACCTATAATTCACCCCTCCACTTT. Protein sequence: CASSQLPTYNSPLHF.

As for this clonotype: A much larger clone differs from this one at a single base, so this may be a read error. The chain couples TRBV6-2 or TRBV6-3 to TRBJ2-7; possible D gene TRBD2, 6 bases. Germline CDR1 is MNHEY and CDR2 is SVGEGT. This CDR3 has 13 residues. The ends were cut back, 6 bases at V and 6 bases at J, with 15 bases in the middle. The CDR3 nucleotides read TGTGCCAGCAGCCGGGACTCGTATTGCGAGCAGTACTTC. This translates into CASSRDSYCEQYF.